Below are 30 T cell receptor beta chains sequenced from a single sample in a study of shared clonotypes between healthy human individuals. Profiling relied on immunoSEQ multiplex PCR, and the TCRdb table lists in-frame clones only, not all of them. The sample carries some 2,100,000 clones, nearly 97% recorded once. Sequencing used naive CD4+ T cells sorted from blood. The subset was: CD45RA+ positively selected. Receptor source: a man younger than 35 in good health.

The chain uses TRBV5-6 and TRBJ1-1; D perhaps matches TRBD1 (5 bases). CDR3 length: 12 residues. Trimming cost V 4 bases and J 11 bases, with 15 bases left between them. Germline V gives CDR1 SGHDT, CDR2 YYEEEE. CDR3 amino acids: CASSRGTVGAFF. CDR3 bases: TGTGCCAGCAGCCGTGGGACGGTGGGGGCTTTCTTT.

V is TRBV7-9 and J is TRBJ2-7, with 7 bases identical to TRBD2. V gave up 5 bases and J gave up 5 bases; unmatched junction bases: 9. Germline CDR1 reads SEHNR; CDR2 reads FQNEAQ (reference sequence). This CDR3 region has 14 residues. In DNA form, the CDR3 reads TGTGCCAGCAGCCCCTCCTCTGGGAGGGACGAGCAGTACTTC. Translated: CASSPSSGRDEQYF.

This clone has only one observation. V gene TRBV2 combines with J gene TRBJ2-7, with D possibly TRBD1 on 6 matching bases. V dropped 6 bases and J dropped 6 bases, with 18 bases sitting between them. CDR1 is SNHLY and CDR2 is FYNNEI in the germline V gene. This CDR3 comprises 14 residues. The CDR3 protein is CASRVDLGAAEQYF. For the CDR3, the DNA is TGTGCCAGCAGGGTTGATCTGGGGGCGGCCGAGCAGTACTTC. The variable domain in full, completed from reference TRBV2 and TRBJ2-7, reads EPEVTQTPSHQVTQMGQEVILRCVPISNHLYFYWYRQILGQKVEFLVSFYNNEISEKSEIFDDQFSVERPDGSNFTLKIRSTKLEDSAMYFCASRVDLGAAEQYFGPGTRLTVT.

Remarks on this clone: Other nucleotide sequences from this sample produce the same CDR3. The CDR3 region is CASSLQGSGNTIYF. The CDR3 DNA follows: TGTGCCAGCTCACTACAGGGCTCTGGAAACACCATATATTTT. This chain uses TRBV18 with TRBJ1-3; D is possibly TRBD1 (6 bases). V was clipped by 4 bases and J by 0 bases, with 7 bases between them. The CDR3 is 14 residues long. The germline gives CDR1 KGHSH, CDR2 LQKENI.

This clone was seen a single time. The V gene is TRBV5-1, the J gene TRBJ1-2, with 7 bases matching TRBD1. The CDR3 covers 15 residues. V lost 2 bases and J lost 2; bases outside the gene matches: 6. Germline V gene lookup returns CDR1 SGHRS and CDR2 YFSETQ. The CDR3 reads CASSLGQATNYGYTF. In nucleotides, the CDR3 is TGCGCCAGCAGCTTAGGACAGGCGACAAACTATGGCTACACCTTC.

The chain joins TRBV11-2 to TRBJ2-2; D not certain. This CDR3 comprises 15 residues. Germline CDR1 and CDR2: SGHAT and FQNNGV. Trimming took 1 base from V and 0 from J, leaving 6 bases between them. In DNA, the CDR3 is TGTGCCAGCAGCTTAGGTTGGCCGAACACCGGGGAGCTGTTTTTT. It specifies CASSLGWPNTGELFF. The whole variable domain, remainder taken from reference TRBV11-2 and TRBJ2-2, is EAGVAQSPRYKIIEKRQSVAFWCNPISGHATLYWYQQILGQGPKLLIQFQNNGVVDDSQLPKDRFSAERLKGVDSTLKIQPAKLEDSAVYLCASSLGWPNTGELFFGEGSRLTVL.

CDR3 sequence reads: CASSARTGGKDTGELFF. CDR3 nucleotide sequence: TGCGCCAGCAGCGCCCGAACAGGGGGCAAGGACACCGGGGAGCTGTTTTTT. This chain connects TRBV5-1 to TRBJ2-2; 9 positions agree with TRBD1. J was trimmed by 3 bases and V by 4 bases; bases with no gene match: 10. Per germline, CDR1 SGHRS and CDR2 YFSETQ. The CDR3 is 17 residues long.

This sequence joins TRBV11-2 and TRBJ2-2, with D unresolved. Germline values: CDR1 SGHAT, CDR2 FQNNGV. The CDR3 extends over 15 amino acids. Trimming took 1 base from V and 5 from J, leaving 11 bases between them. CDR3 residues: CASSLVELGTGELFF. CDR3 in DNA: TGTGCCAGCAGCTTAGTCGAGTTGGGAACCGGGGAGCTGTTTTTT.

The V call is TRBV28, the J call TRBJ2-7; D might be TRBD1 (6 bases). Trimming stripped 2 bases from V and 3 bases from J, with 14 bases between. CDR1 MDHEN and CDR2 SYDVKM come from the germline V gene. CDR3 length: 15 amino acids. CDR3 nucleotide sequence: TGTGCCAGCAGTTTACCCTCCTCAGGGGTCTACGAGCAGTACTTC. It yields the protein CASSLPSSGVYEQYF.

J is TRBJ2-7 and V is TRBV5-6; D possibly corresponds to TRBD2 (5 bases). Trimming pared 3 bases from V and 5 bases from J, leaving 18 bases between. From germline, CDR1 is SGHDT and CDR2 YYEEEE. The CDR3 runs to 15 residues. CDR3: CASSYNGVRGNEQYF. The CDR3 region has the DNA TGTGCCAGCAGCTATAACGGGGTTAGAGGTAACGAGCAGTACTTC.

The rearrangement links TRBV4-1 to TRBJ2-7, with 8 bases lining up with TRBD2. The CDR3 spans 15 residues. The J segment lost 0 bases and the V segment lost 4 bases, leaving 5 bases of the junction unmatched. CDR1 is MGHRA, CDR2 YSYEKL, per germline. CDR3 in DNA: TGCGCCAGCAGCCCAGCGGGAGCCTCCTCCTACGAGCAGTACTTC. Translation: CASSPAGASSYEQYF.

The chain is built from TRBV5-1 and TRBJ1-2; no definite D call. This CDR3 spans 14 amino acids. With 0 bases removed from V and 6 bases from J, the gap between germline ends came to 12 bases. CDR1 SGHRS and CDR2 YFSETQ come from the germline V gene. This chain's CDR3 is CASSLDRGIDGYTF. The CDR3 bases are TGCGCCAGCAGCTTGGACAGAGGGATCGATGGCTACACCTTC.

The V gene is TRBV5-5, the J gene TRBJ2-5; 8 positions match TRBD1. CDR3 size: 14 residues. V shed 5 bases, J shed 1 base, and the junction held 4 bases outside the gene matches. Per the germline V gene, CDR1 is SGHKS and CDR2 is YYEKEE (reference sequence). The CDR3 DNA reads as TGTGCCAGCAGATTCGGACAGGGCCAAGAGACCCAGTACTTC. Translated: CASRFGQGQETQYF.

As to this clone: Other nucleotide sequences in the sample specify the same CDR3. The V gene is TRBV5-1, the J gene TRBJ1-5; D unclear. CDR1 is SGHRS and CDR2 is YFSETQ in the germline V gene. This CDR3 has 13 residues. V was clipped by 2 bases and J by 2 bases, with 5 bases between them. The CDR3 sequence: CASSFGGNQPQHF. CDR3 coding DNA: TGCGCCAGCAGCTTCGGGGGCAATCAGCCCCAGCATTTT.

The chain has TRBV19 and TRBJ2-1; perhaps TRBD2 as D (5 bases). In germline, CDR1 is LNHDA, CDR2 SQIVND (reference sequence). Trimming took 2 bases from V and 5 from J, leaving 13 bases between them. The CDR3 covers 15 residues. DNA for the CDR3: TGTGCCAGTAGTATAATCAGCAACGGGAACAATGAGCAGTTCTTC. It specifies CASSIISNGNNEQFF.

V usage is TRBV4-1 and J usage is TRBJ1-5, with D tentatively TRBD1 (5 bases). This CDR3 comprises 14 residues. V was cut by 1 base and J by 3 bases, with 7 bases left in between. Germline V CDR1 and CDR2: MGHRA, YSYEKL. The CDR3 DNA reads TGCGCCAGCAGCCAAGGACAGCCCAATCAGCCCCAGCATTTT. This sequence encodes CASSQGQPNQPQHF.

The J gene is TRBJ2-1, the V gene TRBV5-4; the match to TRBD2 covers 11 bases. The CDR3 has 16 amino acids. V lost 4 bases, J lost 4 bases, and 7 bases stayed unmatched. Looked up from germline, CDR1 is SGHNT and CDR2 is YYREEE (reference sequence). CDR3 sequence: CASSRPGLAAYNEQFF. Written as DNA, the CDR3 is TGTGCCAGCAGCCGCCCGGGACTAGCGGCTTACAATGAGCAGTTCTTC.

The V and J genes are TRBV5-4 and TRBJ1-1; D ambiguous. The length of the CDR3 is 12 residues. CDR1 is SGHNT and CDR2 is YYREEE in the germline V gene (reference sequence). Trimming stripped 3 bases from V and 11 bases from J, with 14 bases between. CDR3 loop: CASSWEDLGAFF. DNA of the CDR3: TGTGCCAGCAGCTGGGAGGATTTGGGGGCTTTCTTT. Using reference TRBV5-4 and TRBJ1-1 for the parts outside the CDR3, the full variable domain is ETGVTQSPTHLIKTRGQQVTLRCSSQSGHNTVSWYQQALGQGPQFIFQYYREEENGRGNFPPRFSGLQFPNYSSELNVNALELDDSALYLCASSWEDLGAFFGQGTRLTVV.

J is TRBJ2-3 and V is TRBV5-4; D possibly corresponds to TRBD1 (5 bases). The V end lost 5 bases, the J end lost 1 base, and 8 bases lay between the germline ends. CDR1 SGHNT and CDR2 YYREEE come from the germline V gene (reference sequence). This CDR3 has 13 amino acids. DNA for the CDR3: TGTGCCAGCAGGATACAGGGCACAGATACGCAGTATTTT. Translating gives CASRIQGTDTQYF.

Concerning this clone: Additional DNA sequences in this sample encode the identical CDR3. The V call is TRBV5-4, the J call TRBJ1-2; 7 nucleotides line up with TRBD1. The CDR3 runs to 13 residues. Germline V gives CDR1 SGHNT, CDR2 YYREEE (reference sequence). Trimming removed 4 bases from V and 3 bases from J; junction bases left unmatched: 3. CDR3 residues: CASSPDRDYGYTF. The CDR3 DNA follows: TGTGCCAGCAGCCCCGACAGGGACTATGGCTACACCTTC.

V gene TRBV7-9 combines with J gene TRBJ2-7, with D possibly matching TRBD1 (5 bases). V was pared by 4 bases and J by 2 bases, with 9 bases between. The CDR3 sequence is 13 residues long. CDR1 is SEHNR, CDR2 FQNEAQ, per germline (reference sequence). The CDR3 nucleotides read TGTGCCAGCAGCTGGACACAGGCCTACGAGCAGTACTTC. This encodes CASSWTQAYEQYF.

The chain combines TRBV4-2 with TRBJ1-1; a weak D match, TRBD1 (5 bases). V was cut by 3 bases and J by 6 bases, with 20 bases left in between. CDR1 is LGHNA, CDR2 YNFKEQ, per germline. The CDR3 has 16 amino acids. The CDR3 DNA is TGTGCCAGCAGCCAGCACCAAGGCGGAGGGGACGCTGAAGCTTTCTTT. It specifies CASSQHQGGGDAEAFF.

The chain employs TRBV30 and TRBJ2-1; 9 nucleotides align to TRBD2. The CDR3 runs to 14 residues. Germline V gives CDR1 GTSNPN, CDR2 SVGIG (reference sequence). With V trimmed by 2 bases and J by 4 bases, 3 bases remained unmatched. The CDR3 region is CAWSSGRFYNEQFF. The DNA of the CDR3 is TGTGCCTGGAGTAGCGGGAGGTTTTACAATGAGCAGTTCTTC.

The chain carries TRBV25-1 and TRBJ2-5, with 8 bases matching TRBD2. Germline CDR1 MGHDK, CDR2 SYGVNS. The CDR3 length is 15 residues. J gave up 4 bases and V 3 bases, and 7 bases lay outside the gene matches. CDR3 protein: CASSEPGLAGETQYF. The CDR3 DNA follows: TGTGCCAGCAGTGAGCCCGGACTAGCAGGAGAGACCCAGTACTTC.

This clone was seen a few times. The chain couples TRBV18 to TRBJ2-5; tentatively, D is TRBD1 (6 bases). The CDR3 is 15 amino acids. Germline V lookup: CDR1 KGHSH, CDR2 LQKENI. Trimming removed 5 bases from V and 0 bases from J, with 13 bases in between. The DNA of the CDR3 is TGTGCCAGCTCAAGGACAGCAGAGTACCAAGAGACCCAGTACTTC. It encodes CASSRTAEYQETQYF.

The V gene is TRBV5-6, the J gene TRBJ1-4; TRBD1 matches 10 bases. Losses at the gene ends were 4 bases for V and 4 bases for J; bases not matched to a gene: 4. This CDR3 comprises 15 residues. Germline V CDR1 and CDR2: SGHDT, YYEEEE. The CDR3 protein is CASSLGQGGNEKLFF. The CDR3 DNA reads as TGTGCCAGCAGCCTTGGACAGGGGGGTAATGAAAAACTGTTTTTT.

The rearrangement links TRBV5-3 to TRBJ2-5; D ambiguous. TRBV5-3 is known as an ORF, though its function is uncertain. The V gene lost 5 bases and the J gene lost 7 bases, with 9 bases spanning the gap. The CDR3 spans 11 residues. The DNA for the CDR3 is TGTGCCAGAAGTAGAGGCGGGACCCAGTACTTC. This gives the protein CARSRGGTQYF.

Concerning this clone: Germline and junction disagree at one end, which may indicate a read error. The chain carries TRBV10-3 and TRBJ1-2; possibly TRBD1 for D (5 bases). Germline V gene lookup returns CDR1 ENHRY and CDR2 SYGVKD. The CDR3 is 17 residues long. CDR3 residues: CAITERGGGTTNYGYTF. The CDR3, as DNA: TGTGCCATCACTGAGAGGGGCGGCGGGACCACAAACTATGGCTACACCTTC.

The chain joins TRBV18 to TRBJ2-5; 8 bases fit TRBD2. There are 15 residues in the CDR3. V shed 3 bases and J 2 bases; nucleotides not matched to a gene: 5. From germline, CDR1 is KGHSH and CDR2 LQKENI. The CDR3 loop is CASSPLRGDQETQYF. As DNA, the CDR3 is TGTGCCAGCTCACCCCTGCGGGGGGATCAAGAGACCCAGTACTTC.

J is TRBJ2-7 and V is TRBV7-9; 8 nucleotides match TRBD1. The CDR3 covers 15 residues. V lost 6 bases and J lost 3; bases outside the gene matches: 10. In germline, CDR1 is SEHNR, CDR2 FQNEAQ (reference sequence). The CDR3: CASSIGQGVNYEQYF. CDR3 DNA: TGTGCCAGCAGTATTGGACAGGGTGTCAACTACGAGCAGTACTTC.